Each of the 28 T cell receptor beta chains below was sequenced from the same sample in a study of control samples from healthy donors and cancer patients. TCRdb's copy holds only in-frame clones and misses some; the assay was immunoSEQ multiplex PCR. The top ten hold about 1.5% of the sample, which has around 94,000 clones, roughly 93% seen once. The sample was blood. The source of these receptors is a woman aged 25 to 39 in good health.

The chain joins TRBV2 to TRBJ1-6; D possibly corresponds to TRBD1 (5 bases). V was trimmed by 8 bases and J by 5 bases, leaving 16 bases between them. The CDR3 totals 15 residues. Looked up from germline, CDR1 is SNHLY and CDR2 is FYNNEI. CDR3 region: CASQLPGLNNSPLHF. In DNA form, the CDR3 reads TGTGCCAGCCAATTACCGGGACTTAATAATTCACCCCTCCACTTT.

In nucleotides, the CDR3 is TGTGCCAGCAGCCCGGGACTAGCGGGGCCAGATACGCAGTATTTT. It translates to CASSPGLAGPDTQYF. The V gene is TRBV3-1 (or the pseudogene TRBV3-2), the J gene TRBJ2-3, with 13 bases matching TRBD2. The J segment lost 4 bases and the V segment lost 4 bases, leaving 2 bases of the junction unmatched. Germline lookup yields CDR1 LGHDT and CDR2 YNNKEL (reference sequence). The CDR3 consists of 15 residues.

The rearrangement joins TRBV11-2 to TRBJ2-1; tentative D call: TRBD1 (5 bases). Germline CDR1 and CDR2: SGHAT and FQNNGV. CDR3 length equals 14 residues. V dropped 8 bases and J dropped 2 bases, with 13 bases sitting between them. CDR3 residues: CASSSGIAYNEQFF. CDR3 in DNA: TGTGCCAGCTCCTCAGGGATTGCCTACAATGAGCAGTTCTTC.

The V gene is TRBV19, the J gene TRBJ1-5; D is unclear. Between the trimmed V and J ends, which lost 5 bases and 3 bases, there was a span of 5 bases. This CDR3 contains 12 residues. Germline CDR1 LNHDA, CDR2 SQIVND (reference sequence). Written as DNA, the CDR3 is TGTGCCAGTAGTCGAAACAATCAGCCCCAGCATTTT. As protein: CASSRNNQPQHF.

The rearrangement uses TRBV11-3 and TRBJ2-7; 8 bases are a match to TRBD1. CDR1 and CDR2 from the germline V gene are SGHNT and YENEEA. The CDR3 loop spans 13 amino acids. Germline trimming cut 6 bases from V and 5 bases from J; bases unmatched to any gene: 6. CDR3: CASSEQGVNEQYF. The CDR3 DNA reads TGTGCCAGCAGTGAACAGGGGGTCAACGAGCAGTACTTC.

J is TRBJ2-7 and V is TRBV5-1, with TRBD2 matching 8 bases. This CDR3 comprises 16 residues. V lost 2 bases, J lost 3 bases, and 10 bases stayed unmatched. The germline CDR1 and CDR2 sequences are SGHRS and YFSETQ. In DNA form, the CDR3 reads TGCGCCAGCAGCTTCACAGCGGGAGAGATTATCTACGAGCAGTACTTC. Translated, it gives CASSFTAGEIIYEQYF. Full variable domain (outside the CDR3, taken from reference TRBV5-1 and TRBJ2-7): KAGVTQTPRYLIKTRGQQVTLSCSPISGHRSVSWYQQTPGQGLQFLFEYFSETQRNKGNFPGRFSGRQFSNSRSEMNVSTLELGDSALYLCASSFTAGEIIYEQYFGPGTRLTVT.

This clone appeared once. The CDR3 is CASSFGLTGELFF. The CDR3 nucleotides read TGTGCCAGCAGCTTCGGGTTAACCGGGGAGCTGTTTTTT. V is TRBV7-3 and J is TRBJ2-2; D ambiguous. V dropped 3 bases and J dropped 5 bases, with 7 bases sitting between them. CDR1 SGHTA and CDR2 FQGTGA come from the germline V gene. This CDR3 contains 13 residues.

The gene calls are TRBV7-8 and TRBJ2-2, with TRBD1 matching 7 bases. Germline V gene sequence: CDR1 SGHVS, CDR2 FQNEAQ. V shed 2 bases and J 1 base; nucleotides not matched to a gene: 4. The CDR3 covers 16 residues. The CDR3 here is CASSLNRDRNTGELFF. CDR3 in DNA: TGTGCCAGCAGCTTAAACCGGGACAGGAACACCGGGGAGCTGTTTTTT.

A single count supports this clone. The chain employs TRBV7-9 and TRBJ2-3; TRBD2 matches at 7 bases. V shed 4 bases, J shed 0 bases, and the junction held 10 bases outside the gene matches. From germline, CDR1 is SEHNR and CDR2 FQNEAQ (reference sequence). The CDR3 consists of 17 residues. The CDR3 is CASSSPVAGISTDTQYF. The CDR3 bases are TGTGCCAGCAGCTCTCCTGTAGCGGGTATTAGCACAGATACGCAGTATTTT.

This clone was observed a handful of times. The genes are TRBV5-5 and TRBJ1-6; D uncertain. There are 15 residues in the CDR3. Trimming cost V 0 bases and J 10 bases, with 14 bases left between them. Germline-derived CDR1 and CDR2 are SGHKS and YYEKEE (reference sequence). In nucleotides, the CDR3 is TGTGCCAGCAGCTTGGATCCGGGGTTTCGATCACCCCTCCACTTT. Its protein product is CASSLDPGFRSPLHF.

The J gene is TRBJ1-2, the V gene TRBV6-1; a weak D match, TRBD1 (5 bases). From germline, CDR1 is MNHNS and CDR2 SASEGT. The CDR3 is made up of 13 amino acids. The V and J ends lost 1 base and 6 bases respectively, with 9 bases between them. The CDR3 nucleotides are TGTGCCAGCAGTGAAGGCCGGACACATGGCTACACCTTC. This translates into CASSEGRTHGYTF.

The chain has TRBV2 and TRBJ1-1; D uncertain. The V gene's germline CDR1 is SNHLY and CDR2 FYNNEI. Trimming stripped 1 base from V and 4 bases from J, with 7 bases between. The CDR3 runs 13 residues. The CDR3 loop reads CASSEGVGTEAFF. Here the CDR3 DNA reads TGTGCCAGCAGTGAAGGGGTGGGCACTGAAGCTTTCTTT.

The CDR3 spells CAWSFGTGFDEQYF. Here the CDR3 DNA reads TGTGCCTGGAGTTTCGGGACAGGGTTCGACGAGCAGTACTTC. This chain links TRBV30 with TRBJ2-7; 9 nucleotides align to TRBD1. This CDR3 has 14 residues. CDR1 is GTSNPN and CDR2 is SVGIG in the germline V gene (reference sequence). V was pared by 2 bases and J by 5 bases, with 7 bases of the junction left unmatched.

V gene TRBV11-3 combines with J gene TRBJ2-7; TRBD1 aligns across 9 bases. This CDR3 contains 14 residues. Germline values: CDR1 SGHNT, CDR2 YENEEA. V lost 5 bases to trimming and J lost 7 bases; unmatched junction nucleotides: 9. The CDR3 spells CASSEPQGAREQYF. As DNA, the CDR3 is TGTGCCAGCAGCGAACCACAGGGGGCGAGAGAGCAGTACTTC.

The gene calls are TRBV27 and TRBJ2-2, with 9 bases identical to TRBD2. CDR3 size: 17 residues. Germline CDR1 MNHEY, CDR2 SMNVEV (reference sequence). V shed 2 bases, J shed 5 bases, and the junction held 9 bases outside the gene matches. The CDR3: CASSLGGRAVGTGELFF. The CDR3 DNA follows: TGTGCCAGCAGTTTAGGCGGGAGGGCCGTTGGGACCGGGGAGCTGTTTTTT.

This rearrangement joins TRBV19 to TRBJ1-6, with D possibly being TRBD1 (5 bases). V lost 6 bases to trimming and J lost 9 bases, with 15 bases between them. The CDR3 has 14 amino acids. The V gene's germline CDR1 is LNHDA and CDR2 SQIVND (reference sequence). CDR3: CASRRMTEGSPLHF. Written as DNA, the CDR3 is TGTGCCAGTAGACGAATGACAGAAGGTTCACCCCTCCACTTT. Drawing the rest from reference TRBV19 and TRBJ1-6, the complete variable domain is DGGITQSPKYLFRKEGQNVTLSCEQNLNHDAMYWYRQDPGQGLRLIYYSQIVNDFQKGDIAEGYSVSREKKESFPLTVTSAQKNPTAFYLCASRRMTEGSPLHFGNGTRLTVT.

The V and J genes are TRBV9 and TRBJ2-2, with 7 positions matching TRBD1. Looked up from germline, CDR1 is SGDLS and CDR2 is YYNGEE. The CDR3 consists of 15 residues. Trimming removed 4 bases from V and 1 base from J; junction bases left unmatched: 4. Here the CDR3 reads CASSPGQMNTGELFF. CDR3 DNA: TGTGCCAGCAGCCCGGGACAGATGAACACCGGGGAGCTGTTTTTT.

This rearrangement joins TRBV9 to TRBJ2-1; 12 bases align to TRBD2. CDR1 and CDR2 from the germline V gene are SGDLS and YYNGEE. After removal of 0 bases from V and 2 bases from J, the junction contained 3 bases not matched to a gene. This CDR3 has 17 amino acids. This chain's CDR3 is CASSVGLAGGPYNEQFF. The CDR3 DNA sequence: TGTGCCAGCAGCGTAGGGCTAGCGGGAGGGCCCTACAATGAGCAGTTCTTC.

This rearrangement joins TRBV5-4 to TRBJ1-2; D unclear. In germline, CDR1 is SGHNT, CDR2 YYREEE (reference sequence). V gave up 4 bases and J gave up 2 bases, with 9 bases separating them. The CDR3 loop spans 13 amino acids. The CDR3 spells CASSPVGNYGYTF. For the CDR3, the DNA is TGTGCCAGCAGCCCGGTGGGCAACTATGGCTACACCTTC.

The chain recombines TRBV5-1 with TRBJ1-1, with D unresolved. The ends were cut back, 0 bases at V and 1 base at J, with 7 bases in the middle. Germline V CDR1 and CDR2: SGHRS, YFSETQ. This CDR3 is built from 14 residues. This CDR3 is CASSLAPGNTEAFF. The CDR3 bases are TGCGCCAGCAGCTTGGCTCCGGGGAACACTGAAGCTTTCTTT.

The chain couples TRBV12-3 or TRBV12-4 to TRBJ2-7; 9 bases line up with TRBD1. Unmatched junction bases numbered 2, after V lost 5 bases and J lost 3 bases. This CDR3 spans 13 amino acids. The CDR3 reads CASSRQGVYEQYF. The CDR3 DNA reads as TGTGCCAGCAGTCGACAGGGGGTCTACGAGCAGTACTTC.

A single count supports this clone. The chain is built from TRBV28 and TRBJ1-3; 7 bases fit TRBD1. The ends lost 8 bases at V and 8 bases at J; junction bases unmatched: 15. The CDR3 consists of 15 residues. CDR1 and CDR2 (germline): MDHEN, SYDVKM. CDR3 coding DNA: TGTGCCAGCGGAAAAACAGGGGTCTATCAGGACACCATATATTTT. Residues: CASGKTGVYQDTIYF.

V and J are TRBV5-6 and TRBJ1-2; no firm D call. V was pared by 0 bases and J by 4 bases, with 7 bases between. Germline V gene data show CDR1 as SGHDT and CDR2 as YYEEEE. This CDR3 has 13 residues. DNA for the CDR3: TGTGCCAGCAGCTTGGTCCCGAGCTATGGCTACACCTTC. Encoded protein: CASSLVPSYGYTF.

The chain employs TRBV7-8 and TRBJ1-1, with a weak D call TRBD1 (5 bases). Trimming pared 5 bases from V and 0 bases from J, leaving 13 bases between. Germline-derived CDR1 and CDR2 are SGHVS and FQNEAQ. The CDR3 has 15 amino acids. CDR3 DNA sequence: TGTGCCAGCAGCCCCCCCGGGGCAATGAACACTGAAGCTTTCTTT. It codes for CASSPPGAMNTEAFF. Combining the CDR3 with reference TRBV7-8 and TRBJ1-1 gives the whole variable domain GAGVSQSPRYKVAKRGQDVALRCDPISGHVSLFWYQQALGQGPEFLTYFQNEAQLDKSGLPSDRFFAERPEGSVSTLKIQRTQQEDSAVYLCASSPPGAMNTEAFFGQGTRLTVV.

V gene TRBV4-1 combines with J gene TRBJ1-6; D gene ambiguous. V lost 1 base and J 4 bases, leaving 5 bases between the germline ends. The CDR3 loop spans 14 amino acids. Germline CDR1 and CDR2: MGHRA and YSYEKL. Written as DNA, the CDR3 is TGCGCCAGCAGCCAAGTCCGGTATAATTCACCCCTCCACTTT. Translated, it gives CASSQVRYNSPLHF.

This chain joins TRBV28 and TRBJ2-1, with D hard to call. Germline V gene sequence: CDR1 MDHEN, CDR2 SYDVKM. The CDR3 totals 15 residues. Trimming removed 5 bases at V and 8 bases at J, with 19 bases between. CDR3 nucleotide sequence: TGTGCCAGCAGTCCCGTGGGCCTAGAAAGGGATGAGCAGTTCTTC. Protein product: CASSPVGLERDEQFF.

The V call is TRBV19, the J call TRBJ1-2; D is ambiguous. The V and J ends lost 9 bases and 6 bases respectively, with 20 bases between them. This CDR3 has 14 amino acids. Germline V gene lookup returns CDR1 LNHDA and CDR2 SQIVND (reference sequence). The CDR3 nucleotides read TGTGCCAGCTCCCTCTCCCGGGGAGTGCATGGCTACACCTTC. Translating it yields CASSLSRGVHGYTF.

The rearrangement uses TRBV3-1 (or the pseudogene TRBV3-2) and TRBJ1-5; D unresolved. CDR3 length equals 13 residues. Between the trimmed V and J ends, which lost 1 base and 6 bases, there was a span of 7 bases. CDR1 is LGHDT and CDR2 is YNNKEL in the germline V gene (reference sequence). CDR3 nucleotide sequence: TGTGCCAGCAGCCAAGGGGGTATTCAGCCCCAGCATTTT. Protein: CASSQGGIQPQHF.